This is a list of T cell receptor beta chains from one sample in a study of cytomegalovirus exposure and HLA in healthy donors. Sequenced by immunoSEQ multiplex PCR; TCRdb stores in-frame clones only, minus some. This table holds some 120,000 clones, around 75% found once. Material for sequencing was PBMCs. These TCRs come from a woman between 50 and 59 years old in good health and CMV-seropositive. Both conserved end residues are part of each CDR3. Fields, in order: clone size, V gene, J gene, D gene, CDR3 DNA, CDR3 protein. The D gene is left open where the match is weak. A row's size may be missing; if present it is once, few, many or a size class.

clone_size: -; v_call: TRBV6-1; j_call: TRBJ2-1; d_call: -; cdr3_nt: TGTGCCAGCAGTGCCAGCTCGGGACAACCGTACAATGAGCAGTTCTTC; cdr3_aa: CASSASSGQPYNEQFF
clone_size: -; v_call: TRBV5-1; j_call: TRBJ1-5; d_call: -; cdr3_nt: TGCGCCAGCAGCTTGGTAGGGGGCAATCAGCCCCAGCATTTT; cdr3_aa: CASSLVGGNQPQHF
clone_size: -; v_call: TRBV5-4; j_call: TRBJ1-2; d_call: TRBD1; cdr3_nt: TGTGCCAGCAGAAGACAGGGGGCAGGGAACTATGGCTACACCTTC; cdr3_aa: CASRRQGAGNYGYTF
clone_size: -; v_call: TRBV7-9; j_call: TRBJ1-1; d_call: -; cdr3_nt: TGTGCCAGCGGACAAAGGGTCACTGAAGCTTTCTTT; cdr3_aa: CASGQRVTEAFF
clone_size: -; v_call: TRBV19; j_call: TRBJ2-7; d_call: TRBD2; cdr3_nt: TGTGCCAGTAGTCTCTTTAGCGGGGGGGCTACCTACGAGCAGTACTTC; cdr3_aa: CASSLFSGGATYEQYF
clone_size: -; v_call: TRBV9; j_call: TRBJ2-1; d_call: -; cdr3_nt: TGTGCCAGCAGCGTAGGAGAACCAAATGAGCAGTTCTTC; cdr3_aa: CASSVGEPNEQFF
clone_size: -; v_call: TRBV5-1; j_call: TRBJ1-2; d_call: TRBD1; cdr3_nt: TGCGCCAGCAGCCGACCCACAGGGGGCTGGGGCTACACCTTC; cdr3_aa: CASSRPTGGWGYTF
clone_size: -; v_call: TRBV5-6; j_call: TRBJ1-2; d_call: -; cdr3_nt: TGTGCCAGCAGCTTGAGCAGGGTCTATGGCTACACCTTC; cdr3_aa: CASSLSRVYGYTF
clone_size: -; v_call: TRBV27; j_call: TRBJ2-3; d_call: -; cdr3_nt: TGTGCCAGCAGTTTAGGTGGTCGACTGGGTGGTACGCAGTATTTT; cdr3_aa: CASSLGGRLGGTQYF
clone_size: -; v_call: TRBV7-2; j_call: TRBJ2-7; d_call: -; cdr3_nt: TGTGCCAGCAGCCCGAGCTACAGTGCCTACGAGCAGTACTTC; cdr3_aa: CASSPSYSAYEQYF
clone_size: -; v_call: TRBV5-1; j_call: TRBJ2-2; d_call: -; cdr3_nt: TGCGCCAGCAGCTTGGCACGGGGAGCTAACACCGGGGAGCTGTTTTTT; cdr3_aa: CASSLARGANTGELFF
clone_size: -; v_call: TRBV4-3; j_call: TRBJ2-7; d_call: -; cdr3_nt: TGCGCCAGCAGCCAAGGGCGGGTCTCCTACGAGCAGTACTTC; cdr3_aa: CASSQGRVSYEQYF
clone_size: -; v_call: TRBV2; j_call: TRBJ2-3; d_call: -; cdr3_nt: TGTGCCAGCAGTGAACTAACTAGGAAGGGTACGCAGTATTTT; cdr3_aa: CASSELTRKGTQYF
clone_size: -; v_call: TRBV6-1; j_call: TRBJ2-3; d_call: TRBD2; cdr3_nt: TGTGCCAGCAGTGAGTTAGCGGGATCTAGCACAAATACGCAGTATTTT; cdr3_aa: CASSELAGSSTNTQYF
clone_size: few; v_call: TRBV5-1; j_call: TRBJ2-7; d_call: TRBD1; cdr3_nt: TGCGCCAGCAGCTTTGGCTCGACAGGGGGGGAGCAGTACTTC; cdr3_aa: CASSFGSTGGEQYF
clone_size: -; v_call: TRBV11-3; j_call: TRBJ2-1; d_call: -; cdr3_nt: TGTGCCAGCAGCTCTCACCGGGAGCGGGAGCAGTTCTTC; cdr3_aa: CASSSHREREQFF
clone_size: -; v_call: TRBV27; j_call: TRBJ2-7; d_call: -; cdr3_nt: TGTGCCAGCAGGGGGGGACCGTCGCCCTACGAGCAGTACTTC; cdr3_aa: CASRGGPSPYEQYF
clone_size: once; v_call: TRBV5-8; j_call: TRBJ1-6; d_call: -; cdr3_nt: TGTGCCAGCAGCTTCGGGAGAACGAATAATTCACCCCTCCACTTT; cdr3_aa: CASSFGRTNNSPLHF
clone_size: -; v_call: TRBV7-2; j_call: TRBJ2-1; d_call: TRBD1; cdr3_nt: TGTGCCAGCAGCTTACAAAAGGGGGCCCTCGATGAGCAGTTCTTC; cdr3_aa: CASSLQKGALDEQFF
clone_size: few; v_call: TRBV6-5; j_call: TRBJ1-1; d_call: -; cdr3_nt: TGTGCCAGCAGTTGGGACACCGGTACCAGGGTCGAAGCTTTCTTT; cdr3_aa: CASSWDTGTRVEAFF
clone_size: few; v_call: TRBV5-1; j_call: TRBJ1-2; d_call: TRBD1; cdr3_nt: TGCGCCAGCAGCTCAGGGACAGGGATTAGCTATGGCTACACCTTC; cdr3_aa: CASSSGTGISYGYTF
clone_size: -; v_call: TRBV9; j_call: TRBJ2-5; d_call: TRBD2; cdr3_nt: TGTGCCAGCAGCGGTGGAGCGGGACGACATGGAGAGACCCAGTACTTC; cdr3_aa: CASSGGAGRHGETQYF
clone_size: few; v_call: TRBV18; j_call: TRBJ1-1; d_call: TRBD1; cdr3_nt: TGTGCCAGCTCTCCACAGGGGGCGTGGACTGAAGCTTTCTTT; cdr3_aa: CASSPQGAWTEAFF
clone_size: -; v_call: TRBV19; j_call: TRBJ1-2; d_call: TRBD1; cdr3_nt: TGTGCCAGTAGTATTGGTCCCGCAGGGGGCCAGGGTGGCTACACCTTC; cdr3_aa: CASSIGPAGGQGGYTF
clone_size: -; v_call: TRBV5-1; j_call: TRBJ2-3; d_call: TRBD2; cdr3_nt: TGCGCCAGCAGCCCGGGAGGGACTAGCACAGATACGCAGTATTTT; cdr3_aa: CASSPGGTSTDTQYF
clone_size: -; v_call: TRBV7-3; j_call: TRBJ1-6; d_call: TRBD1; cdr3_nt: TGTGCCAGCAGCTTGGGGGGGACAGGTTCACCCCTCCACTTT; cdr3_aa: CASSLGGTGSPLHF
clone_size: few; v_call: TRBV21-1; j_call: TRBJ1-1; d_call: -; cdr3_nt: TGTCCACAAGTGGGGAGCACTGAAGCTTTCTTT; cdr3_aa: CPQVGSTEAFF
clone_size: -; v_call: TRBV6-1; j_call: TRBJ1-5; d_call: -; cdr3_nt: TGTGCCGGGGGGGGAACAAATCAGCCCCAGCATTTT; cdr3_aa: CAGGGTNQPQHF